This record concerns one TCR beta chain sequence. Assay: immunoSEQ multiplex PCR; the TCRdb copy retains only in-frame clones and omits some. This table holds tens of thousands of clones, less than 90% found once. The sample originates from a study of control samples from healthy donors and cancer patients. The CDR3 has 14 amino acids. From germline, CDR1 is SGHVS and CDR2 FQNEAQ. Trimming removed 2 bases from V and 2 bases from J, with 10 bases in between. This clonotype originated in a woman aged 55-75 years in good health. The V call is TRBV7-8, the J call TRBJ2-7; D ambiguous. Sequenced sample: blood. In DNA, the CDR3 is TGTGCCAGCAGCTTAACGAGTGGGGCCTACGAGCAGTACTTC. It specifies CASSLTSGAYEQYF. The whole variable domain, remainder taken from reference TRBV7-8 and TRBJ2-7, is GAGVSQSPRYKVAKRGQDVALRCDPISGHVSLFWYQQALGQGPEFLTYFQNEAQLDKSGLPSDRFFAERPEGSVSTLKIQRTQQEDSAVYLCASSLTSGAYEQYFGPGTRLTVT.